Reported below is one T cell receptor beta chain. Its antigen remains unidentified. This sample is drawn from a study of blood T cells in healthy people across ages. Study-level results: Older individuals had lower TCR beta diversity per million T cells (the decline was roughly linear). More naive CD4+ cells and higher diversity were found in long-lived than in aged donors.

Through a sample-barcoded 5' primer and a J-beta primer mix, a second PCR was run for roughly 7 to 12 cycles. A single record per CDR3 protein comes from TCRdb applying MiXCR to the 5' RACE reads. The table lists about 1.1 million distinct CDR3 sequences, about two fifths of them singletons. Donors ranged from roughly 6 to 90 years old and were healthy Caucasians in Russia. The total RNA that was extracted per sample amounted to at least 5 micrograms. Sequenced: blood. The sequence was collected from a man aged 18 to 29 in good health.

Written as DNA, the CDR3 is TGTGCCAGCAGCCTGGGACAGGGGACTATTTACAATGAGCAGTACTTC. Its translation: CASSLGQGTIYNEQYF. The chain is built from TRBV6-2 or TRBV6-3 and TRBJ2-1, with TRBD1 identical over 10 bases. The last part of the DNA fits TRBJ2-7 better; the J call may be wrong. Germline V gene lookup returns CDR1 MNHEY and CDR2 SVGEGT. The CDR3 consists of 16 residues.